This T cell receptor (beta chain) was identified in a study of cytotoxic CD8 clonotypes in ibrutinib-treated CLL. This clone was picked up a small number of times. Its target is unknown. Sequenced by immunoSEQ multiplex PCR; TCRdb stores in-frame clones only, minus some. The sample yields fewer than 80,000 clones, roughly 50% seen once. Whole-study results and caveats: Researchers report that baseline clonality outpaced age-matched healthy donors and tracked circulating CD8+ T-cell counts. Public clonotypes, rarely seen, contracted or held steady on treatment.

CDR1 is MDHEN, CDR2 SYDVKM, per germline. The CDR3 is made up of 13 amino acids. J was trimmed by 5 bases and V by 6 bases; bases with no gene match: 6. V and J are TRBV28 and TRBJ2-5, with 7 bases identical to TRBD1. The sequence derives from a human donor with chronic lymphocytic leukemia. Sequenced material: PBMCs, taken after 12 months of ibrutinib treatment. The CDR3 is CASRRQGNETQYF. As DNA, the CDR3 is TGTGCCAGCAGACGACAGGGAAACGAGACCCAGTACTTC.